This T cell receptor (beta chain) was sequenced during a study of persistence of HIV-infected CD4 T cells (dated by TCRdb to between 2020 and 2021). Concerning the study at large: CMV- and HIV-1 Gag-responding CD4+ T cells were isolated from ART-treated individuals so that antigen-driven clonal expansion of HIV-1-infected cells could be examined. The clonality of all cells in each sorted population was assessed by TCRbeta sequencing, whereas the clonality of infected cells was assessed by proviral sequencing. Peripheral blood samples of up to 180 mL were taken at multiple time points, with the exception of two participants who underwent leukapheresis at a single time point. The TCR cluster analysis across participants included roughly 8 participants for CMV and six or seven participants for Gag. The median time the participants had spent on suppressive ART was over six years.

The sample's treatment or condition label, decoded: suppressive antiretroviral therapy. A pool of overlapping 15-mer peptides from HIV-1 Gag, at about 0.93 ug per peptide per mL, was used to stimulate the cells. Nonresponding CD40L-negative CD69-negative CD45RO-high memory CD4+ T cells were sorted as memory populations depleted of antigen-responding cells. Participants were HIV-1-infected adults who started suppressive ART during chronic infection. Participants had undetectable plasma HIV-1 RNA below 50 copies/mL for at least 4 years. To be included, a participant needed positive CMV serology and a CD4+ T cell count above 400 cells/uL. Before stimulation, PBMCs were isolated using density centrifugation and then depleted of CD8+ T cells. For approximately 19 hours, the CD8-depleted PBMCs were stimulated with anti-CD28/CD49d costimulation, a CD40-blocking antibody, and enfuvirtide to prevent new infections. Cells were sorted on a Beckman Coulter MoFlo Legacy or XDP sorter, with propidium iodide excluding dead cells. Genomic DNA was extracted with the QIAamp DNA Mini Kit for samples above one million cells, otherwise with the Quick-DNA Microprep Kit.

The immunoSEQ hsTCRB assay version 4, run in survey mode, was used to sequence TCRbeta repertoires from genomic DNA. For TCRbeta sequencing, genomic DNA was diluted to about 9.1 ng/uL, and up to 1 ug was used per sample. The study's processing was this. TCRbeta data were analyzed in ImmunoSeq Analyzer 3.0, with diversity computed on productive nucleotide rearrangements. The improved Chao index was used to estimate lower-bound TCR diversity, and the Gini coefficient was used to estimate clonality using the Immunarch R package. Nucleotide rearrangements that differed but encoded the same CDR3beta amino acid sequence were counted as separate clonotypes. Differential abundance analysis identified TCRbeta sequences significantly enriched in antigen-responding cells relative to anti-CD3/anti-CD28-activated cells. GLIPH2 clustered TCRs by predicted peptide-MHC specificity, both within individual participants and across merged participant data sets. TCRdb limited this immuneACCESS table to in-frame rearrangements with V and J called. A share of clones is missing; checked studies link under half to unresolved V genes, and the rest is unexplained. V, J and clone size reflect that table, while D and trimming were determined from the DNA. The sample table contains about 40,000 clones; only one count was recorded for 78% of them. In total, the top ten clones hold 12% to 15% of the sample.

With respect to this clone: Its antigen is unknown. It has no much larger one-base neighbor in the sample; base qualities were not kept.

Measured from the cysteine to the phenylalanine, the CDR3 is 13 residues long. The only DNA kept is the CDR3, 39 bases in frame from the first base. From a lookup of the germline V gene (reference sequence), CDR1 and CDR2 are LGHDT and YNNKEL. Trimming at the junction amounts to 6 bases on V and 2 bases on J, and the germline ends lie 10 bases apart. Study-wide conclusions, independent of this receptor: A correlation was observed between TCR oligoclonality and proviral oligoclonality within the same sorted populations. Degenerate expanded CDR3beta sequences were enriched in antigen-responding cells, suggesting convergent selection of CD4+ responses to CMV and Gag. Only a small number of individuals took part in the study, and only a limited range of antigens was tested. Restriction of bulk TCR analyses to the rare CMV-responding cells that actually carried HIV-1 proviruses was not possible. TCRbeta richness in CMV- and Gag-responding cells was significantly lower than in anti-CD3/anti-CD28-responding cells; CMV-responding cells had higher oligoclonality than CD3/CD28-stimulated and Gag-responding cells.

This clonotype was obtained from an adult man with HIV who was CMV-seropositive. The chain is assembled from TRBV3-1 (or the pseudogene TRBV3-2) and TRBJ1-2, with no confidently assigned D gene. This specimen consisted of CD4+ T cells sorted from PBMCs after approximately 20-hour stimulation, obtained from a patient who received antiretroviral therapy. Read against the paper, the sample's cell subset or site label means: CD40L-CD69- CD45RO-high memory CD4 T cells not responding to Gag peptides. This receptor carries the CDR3 CASRDLGNYGYTF. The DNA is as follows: TGTGCCAGCAGGGACCTTGGGAACTATGGCTACACCTTC.